Below, 3 T cell receptor beta chains from the same sample are listed, as sequenced in a study of graft-versus-host responses after intestinal transplantation. The protocol was immunoSEQ multiplex PCR, while the TCRdb copy is restricted to in-frame clones and leaves out a portion. This table holds fewer than 15,000 clones, 80% to 90% found once. The sample consisted of PBMCs, taken after intestinal transplantation. Receptors were obtained from a human patient who received an intestinal transplant, so some T cells may come from the graft donor.

The CDR3 protein is CASSQTQNSYEQYF. The CDR3 DNA follows: TGCGCCAGCAGCCAAACACAAAACTCCTACGAGCAGTACTTC. The V call is TRBV4-1, the J call TRBJ2-7; D not resolved. The V gene's germline CDR1 is MGHRA and CDR2 YSYEKL. V lost 2 bases to trimming and J lost 0 bases, with 8 bases between them. The CDR3 covers 14 residues.

For the CDR3, the DNA is TGTGCCAGCAGACAGAGCTCCTACGAGCAGTACTTC. This translates into CASRQSSYEQYF. The genes are TRBV2 and TRBJ2-7; D is ambiguous. The germline gives CDR1 SNHLY, CDR2 FYNNEI. V was clipped by 6 bases and J by 0 bases, with 6 bases between them. There are 12 residues in the CDR3.

This clone was observed a few times. V is TRBV7-9 and J is TRBJ2-1; D uncertain. Per the germline V gene, CDR1 is SEHNR and CDR2 is FQNEAQ (reference sequence). There are 13 residues in the CDR3. V was cut by 3 bases and J by 5 bases, with 8 bases left in between. CDR3 loop: CASSFGLDNEQFF. In DNA form, the CDR3 reads TGTGCCAGCAGCTTTGGGCTGGACAATGAGCAGTTCTTC.